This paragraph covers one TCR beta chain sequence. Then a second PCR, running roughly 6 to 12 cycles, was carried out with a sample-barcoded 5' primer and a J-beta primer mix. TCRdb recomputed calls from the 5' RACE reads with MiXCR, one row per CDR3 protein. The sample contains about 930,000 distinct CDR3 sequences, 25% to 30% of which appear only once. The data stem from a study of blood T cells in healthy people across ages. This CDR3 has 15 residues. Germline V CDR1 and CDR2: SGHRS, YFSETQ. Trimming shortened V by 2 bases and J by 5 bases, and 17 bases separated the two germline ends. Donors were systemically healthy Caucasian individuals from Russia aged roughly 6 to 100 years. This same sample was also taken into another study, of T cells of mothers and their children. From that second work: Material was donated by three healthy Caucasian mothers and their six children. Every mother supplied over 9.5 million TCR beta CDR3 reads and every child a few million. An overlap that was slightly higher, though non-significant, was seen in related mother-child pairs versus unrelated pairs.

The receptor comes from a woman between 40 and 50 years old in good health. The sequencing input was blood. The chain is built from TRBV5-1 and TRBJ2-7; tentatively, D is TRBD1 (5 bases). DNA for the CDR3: TGCGCCAGCAGCTTCGGGTCAGGGTCGTCTAACGAGCAGTACTTC. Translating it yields CASSFGSGSSNEQYF.